In its sample, the clone carrying this T cell receptor (beta chain) was seen a few times. The antigen is undetermined. This specimen comes from a study of T cell repertoires in cytomegalovirus infection. Study as a whole: Public TCR beta signatures provided an indication of both CMV infection and a matching HLA type.

V trimming: 7 bases; J trimming: 4 bases; junction bases outside the gene matches: 11. The V gene's germline CDR1 is SQVTM and CDR2 ANQGSEA. The CDR3 loop spans 14 amino acids. Points from the study as a whole: HLA-C-restricted CMV clonotypes gave the most frequent clonotype in two of eight donors.

MiXCR was run by TCRdb on the reads, yielding one entry per CDR3 protein. The profile shows 200,000 to 300,000 distinct CDR3 sequences, 9.1% of them singletons. This chain joins TRBV29-1 and TRBJ2-3, with 7 bases fitting TRBD2. Sequences were obtained from PBMCs. The TCR originated in a human donor in good health (CMV status not recorded). Some clones in this sample may be carry-over from other donors' samples. For the CDR3, the DNA is TGCAGCGCCCGGGGCGGGGGTTTCGCAGATACGCAGTATTTT. Translation: CSARGGGFADTQYF.